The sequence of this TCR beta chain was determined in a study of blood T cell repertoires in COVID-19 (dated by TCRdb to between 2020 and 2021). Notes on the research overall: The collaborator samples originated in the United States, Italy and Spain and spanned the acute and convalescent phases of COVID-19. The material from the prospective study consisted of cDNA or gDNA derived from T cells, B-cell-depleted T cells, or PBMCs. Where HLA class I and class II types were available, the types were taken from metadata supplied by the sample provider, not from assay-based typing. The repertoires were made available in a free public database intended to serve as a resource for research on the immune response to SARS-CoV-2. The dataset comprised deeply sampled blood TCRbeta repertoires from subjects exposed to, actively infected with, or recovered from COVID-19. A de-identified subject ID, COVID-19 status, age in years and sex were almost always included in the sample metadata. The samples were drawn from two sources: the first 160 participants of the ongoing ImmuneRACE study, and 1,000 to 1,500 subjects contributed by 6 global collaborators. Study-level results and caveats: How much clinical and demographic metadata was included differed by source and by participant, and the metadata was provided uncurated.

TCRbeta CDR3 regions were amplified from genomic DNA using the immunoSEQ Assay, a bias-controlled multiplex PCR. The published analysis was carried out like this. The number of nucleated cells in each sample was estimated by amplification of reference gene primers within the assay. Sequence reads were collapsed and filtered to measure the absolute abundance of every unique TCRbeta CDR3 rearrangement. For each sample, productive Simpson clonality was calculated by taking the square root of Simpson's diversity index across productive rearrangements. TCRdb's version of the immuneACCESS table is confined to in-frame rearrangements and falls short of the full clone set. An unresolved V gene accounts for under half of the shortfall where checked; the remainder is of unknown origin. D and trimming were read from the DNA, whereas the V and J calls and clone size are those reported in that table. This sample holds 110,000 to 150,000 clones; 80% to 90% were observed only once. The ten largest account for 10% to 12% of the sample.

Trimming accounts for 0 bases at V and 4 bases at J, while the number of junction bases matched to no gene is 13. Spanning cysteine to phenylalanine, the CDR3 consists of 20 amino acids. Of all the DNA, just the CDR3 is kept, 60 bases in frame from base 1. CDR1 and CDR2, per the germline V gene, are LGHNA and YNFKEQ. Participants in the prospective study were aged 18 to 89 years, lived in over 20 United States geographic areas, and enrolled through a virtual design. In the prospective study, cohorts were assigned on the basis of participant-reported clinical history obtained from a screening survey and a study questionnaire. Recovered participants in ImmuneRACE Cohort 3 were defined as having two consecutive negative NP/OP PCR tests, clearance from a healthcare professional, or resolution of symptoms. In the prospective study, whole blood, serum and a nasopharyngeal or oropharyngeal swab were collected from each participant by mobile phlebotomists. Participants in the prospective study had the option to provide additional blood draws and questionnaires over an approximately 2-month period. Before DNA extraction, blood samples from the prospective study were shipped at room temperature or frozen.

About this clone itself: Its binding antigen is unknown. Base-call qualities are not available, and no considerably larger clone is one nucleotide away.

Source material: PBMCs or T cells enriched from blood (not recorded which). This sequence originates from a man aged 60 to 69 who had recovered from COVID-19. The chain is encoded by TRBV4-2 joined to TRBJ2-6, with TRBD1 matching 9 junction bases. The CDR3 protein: CASSQEEWDRAVRGANVLTF. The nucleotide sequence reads TGTGCCAGCAGCCAAGAGGAATGGGACAGGGCGGTCCGAGGGGCCAACGTCCTGACTTTC.